These T cell receptor beta chains were read from a single sample in a study of prognosis after radiotherapy for stage I lung cancer. One entry per CDR3 protein results from TCRdb running MiXCR on the multiplex PCR reads. The profile covers about 15,000 distinct CDR3 sequences, with around 41% appearing a single time and approximately 44% taken by the ten largest. The sample here was PBMCs, taken before or after stereotactic body radiation therapy (not recorded which). The receptors derive from a donor older than 45 with non-small cell lung cancer. Both conserved end residues are part of each CDR3. A D gene is named only where the DNA matches it firmly. Size values are once, few and many counts, or a class for expanded clones, and some rows have none.

>NA|TRBV19|NA|TRBJ1-5
CASSISPGCQPQHF
TGTGCCAGTAGTATATCCCCCGGGTGTCAGCCCCAGCATTTT
>TRBD1|TRBV19|many|TRBJ1-5
CASSIDPGTEQHF
TGTGCCAGTAGTATAGATCCCGGGACAGAACAGCATTTT
>NA|TRBV27|medium-sized|TRBJ2-1
CASSPGRLGEQFF
TGTGCCAGCAGTCCGGGGCGACTAGGGGAGCAGTTCTTC
>TRBD1|TRBV28|many|TRBJ2-5
CASSFRQGQQTQYF
TGTGCCAGCAGTTTTCGACAGGGGCAACAGACCCAGTACTTC
>NA|TRBV6-2/TRBV6-3|NA|TRBJ2-2
CASRPPRTANTGELFF
TGTGCCAGCAGGCCCCCTCGGACTGCGAACACCGGGGAGCTGTTTTTT
>NA|TRBV6-5|many|TRBJ2-7
CASSLKGSFAYEQYF
TGTGCCAGCAGTTTAAAAGGCAGCTTCGCCTACGAGCAGTACTTC
>NA|TRBV7-3|NA|TRBJ2-1
CASSRVETALNEQFF
TGTGCCAGCAGCCGGGTGGAGACAGCGCTCAATGAGCAGTTCTTC
>TRBD1|TRBV20-1|NA|TRBJ1-2
CSPGQGIDGYTF
TGCAGTCCGGGACAGGGGATAGATGGCTACACCTTT
>TRBD1|TRBV30|many|TRBJ1-2
CAWSVLSKGRPVGTAPGGGYTF
TGTGCCTGGAGTGTATTATCGAAGGGACGGCCGGTCGGGACAGCGCCGGGGGGTGGCTACACCTTC
>NA|TRBV7-9|many|TRBJ1-2
CASTPRNYGYTF
TGTGCCAGCACCCCACGGAACTATGGCTACACCTTC
>TRBD1|TRBV7-3|many|TRBJ1-6
CASRGQRDRHFENSPLHF
TGTGCCAGCAGAGGTCAGAGGGACAGGCACTTTGAGAATTCACCCCTCCACTTT
>NA|TRBV6-1|medium-sized|TRBJ2-3
CASGWVGGTQYF
TGTGCCAGCGGGTGGGTGGGGGGTACGCAGTATTTT